Listed below are T cell receptor beta chains from one sample, sequenced in a study of cytomegalovirus exposure and HLA in healthy donors. Measured with immunoSEQ multiplex PCR; TCRdb has only the in-frame clones, and not every one. The table includes around 160,000 clones, approximately 79% detected once. Sequenced: PBMCs. These receptors were obtained from a woman aged 40 to 55 in good health and CMV-seropositive. Each CDR3 is given with its conserved first and last residue. A D gene is named only where the DNA matches it firmly.

.	TRBV6-5	TRBJ2-7	TGTGCCAGCAGTTACTCCGAGGGTACTATATCCTACGAGCAGTACTTC	CASSYSEGTISYEQYF
TRBD2	TRBV5-1	TRBJ2-2	TGCGCCAGCAGCTTGCCTAGCGGGGGACCCAACACCGGGGAGCTGTTTTTT	CASSLPSGGPNTGELFF
TRBD1	TRBV7-9	TRBJ2-1	TGTGCCAGCAGCTTAGACGGGACAGGGGGGATTAATGAGCAGTTCTTC	CASSLDGTGGINEQFF
TRBD2	TRBV9	TRBJ2-3	TGTGCCAGCAGCCCCGGGGTAGCGGGGAGCGCAGATACGCAGTATTTT	CASSPGVAGSADTQYF
TRBD2	TRBV9	TRBJ2-2	TGTGCCAGCAGCGGTCTAGCGGGGTCGAACACCGGGGAGCTGTTTTTT	CASSGLAGSNTGELFF
TRBD2	TRBV4-2	TRBJ2-3	TGTGCCAGCAGCCAAGAGGGGCGGGGGGCCTCAGATACGCAGTATTTT	CASSQEGRGASDTQYF
TRBD1	TRBV5-4	TRBJ2-7	TGTGCCAGCAGCGGCGGGACAGGACTCTCCTACGAGCAGTACTTC	CASSGGTGLSYEQYF
TRBD2	TRBV11-2	TRBJ2-7	TGTGCCAGCAGCTTAGATCACTGGCGGGAGACCTACGAGCAGTACTTC	CASSLDHWRETYEQYF
.	TRBV21-1	TRBJ2-7	TGTGCCAGCCCCGAGGAATCGCCCTACGAGCAGTACTTC	CASPEESPYEQYF
TRBD2	TRBV9	TRBJ2-3	TGTGCCAGCAGCGTAGGCGGGGGTGATACGCAGTATTTT	CASSVGGGDTQYF
.	TRBV30	TRBJ1-3	TGTGCCTGGAAGACAGTGGGGCACACCATATATTTT	CAWKTVGHTIYF